The T cell receptor beta chain described here comes from a study of CD8 T cells in Susac syndrome. Remarks on this clonotype: The antigen is undetermined.

RNA amounts of about 0.5 to 1 ug underwent reverse transcription with random hexamers. TCRdb called the immunoSEQ multiplex PCR reads again in MiXCR, with one record for every CDR3 protein. The repertoire holds 120,000 or so distinct CDR3 sequences, with nearly 95% as singletons. CD8+ and CD4+ T cells were negatively isolated; TEMRA cells were FACS-enriched. Germline V CDR1 and CDR2: MNHEY, SVGAGI. CDR3 size: 10 residues. The germline V and J ends were trimmed by 7 bases and 7 bases, with 5 bases remaining between them. General observations from the study: The number of individuals included in the study's TCR sequencing and HLA analysis was acknowledged as relatively small.

The receptor was derived from a human donor in good health. The sequencing input was CD4+ T cells from PBMCs. The chain joins TRBV6-5 to TRBJ2-1; D is unclear. CDR3 residues: CASTVNEQFF. In nucleotides, the CDR3 is TGTGCCAGCACGGTGAATGAGCAGTTCTTC.